The rows below give T cell receptor beta chains drawn from one sample of a study of T cells in Graves' hyperthyroidism and ophthalmopathy. TCRdb itself ran the multiplex PCR reads through MiXCR, one entry per CDR3 protein. This sample has about 620,000 distinct CDR3 sequences; about a sixth occur once, and the top ten carry less than 4.5%. Sequenced material: blood. All receptors derive from a woman under 40 with Graves' hyperthyroidism. The CDR3 runs from the conserved cysteine through the conserved F or W.

TRBV2	TRBJ1-5	CASSPRGQRNQPQHF
TRBV19	TRBJ2-5	CASSHGGGTGEETQYF
TRBV4-2	TRBJ2-2	CASSQGIATGELFF
TRBV2	TRBJ2-7	CASSVLRAGSWGEQYF
TRBV11-2	TRBJ2-1	CASSLVNGVGQFF
TRBV9	TRBJ2-7	CASSQMAGSYEQYF
TRBV4-1	TRBJ2-3	CASSQDSGASTDTQYF
TRBV28	TRBJ1-1	CASSLQGARNTEAFF
TRBV7-3	TRBJ1-1	CASSISPTGVGMNTEAFF
TRBV6-2/TRBV6-3	TRBJ2-1	CASSYRAGLGVEQFF
TRBV5-1	TRBJ2-2	CASSWTGGNTGELFF
TRBV5-1	TRBJ2-2	CASSPTSGVNTGELFF
TRBV27	TRBJ2-1	CASSTYPPGLVGNEQFF
TRBV7-9	TRBJ2-2	CASRHLSGRGTGELFF
TRBV6-2/TRBV6-3	TRBJ1-1	CASSHRRLNTEAFF
TRBV5-1	TRBJ2-3	CASSLQDSTDTQYF
TRBV7-2	TRBJ2-5	CASSLAGVSSETQYF
TRBV30	TRBJ2-7	CACYVLAHRFGSYEQYF
TRBV7-3	TRBJ2-1	CASSRGQGGDEQFF
TRBV14	TRBJ1-1	CASRGEGDTEAFF
TRBV6-1	TRBJ2-3	CASSENWPSGSDPDTQYF
TRBV6-1	TRBJ2-1	CASSLARGPNEQFF
TRBV30	TRBJ2-3	CAWGGTDTQYF
TRBV5-1	TRBJ1-1	CASSALTGGDEAFF
TRBV2	TRBJ2-7	CASSPPEPYEQYF
TRBV15	TRBJ2-2	CATSRDGVRSTGELFF
TRBV5-1	TRBJ2-7	CASSLGGAGSSYEQYF
TRBV2	TRBJ1-2	CASRGPGGFDNYGYTF
TRBV5-1	TRBJ1-5	CASSPGTAQQPQHF
TRBV18	TRBJ2-1	CASSPPGVNEQFF
TRBV27	TRBJ2-3	CASSLSSGRYTDTQYF
TRBV5-1	TRBJ2-7	CASSFTGGSYEQYF
TRBV2	TRBJ1-1	CASSERQGNTEAFF
TRBV11-2	TRBJ2-7	CASSPGTVAYEQYF
TRBV29-1	TRBJ2-7	CSVVRVGLAGGDEQYF
TRBV12-3/TRBV12-4	TRBJ2-1	CASSFGDEQFF
TRBV20-1	TRBJ2-1	CSAPKGIPGLAGEIGEQFF
TRBV7-9	TRBJ2-1	CASSPFGLAGDNEQFF
TRBV27	TRBJ2-7	CASSWRQRPYEQYF
TRBV11-3	TRBJ2-7	CASSSYTGATEQYF
TRBV2	TRBJ2-1	CASRGLAGSYNEQFF
TRBV11-3	TRBJ2-2	CASSLAWTGELFF
TRBV15	TRBJ2-1	CATSTGLYNEQFF
TRBV12-5	TRBJ2-1	CASGLLTHEQFF
TRBV30	TRBJ1-6	CAWSVGYNSPLHF
TRBV7-8	TRBJ2-7	CASSIKTGTGRYEQYF
TRBV11-2	TRBJ2-3	CASSLGVGQSTDTQYF
TRBV2	TRBJ1-1	CASWGLGGYTEAFF
TRBV7-9	TRBJ1-6	CASSPPDRPLETPLHF
TRBV30	TRBJ1-1	CAWKDGEAFF